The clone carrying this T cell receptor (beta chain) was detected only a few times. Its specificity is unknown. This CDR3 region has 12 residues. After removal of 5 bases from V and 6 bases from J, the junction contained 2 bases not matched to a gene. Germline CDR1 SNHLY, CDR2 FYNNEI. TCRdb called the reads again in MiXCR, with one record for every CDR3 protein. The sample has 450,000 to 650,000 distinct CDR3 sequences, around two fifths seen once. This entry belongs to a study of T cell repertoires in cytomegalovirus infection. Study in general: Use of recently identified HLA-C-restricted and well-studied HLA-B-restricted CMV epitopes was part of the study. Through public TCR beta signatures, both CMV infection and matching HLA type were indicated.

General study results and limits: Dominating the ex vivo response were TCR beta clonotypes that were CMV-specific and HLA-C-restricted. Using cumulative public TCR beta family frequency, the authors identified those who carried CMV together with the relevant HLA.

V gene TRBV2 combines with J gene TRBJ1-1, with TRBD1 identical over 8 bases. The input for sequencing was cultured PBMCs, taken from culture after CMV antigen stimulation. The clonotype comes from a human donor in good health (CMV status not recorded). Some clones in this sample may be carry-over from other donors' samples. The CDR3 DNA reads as TGTGCCAGCAGTCCGGACAGGGCTGAAGCTTTCTTT. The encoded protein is CASSPDRAEAFF.